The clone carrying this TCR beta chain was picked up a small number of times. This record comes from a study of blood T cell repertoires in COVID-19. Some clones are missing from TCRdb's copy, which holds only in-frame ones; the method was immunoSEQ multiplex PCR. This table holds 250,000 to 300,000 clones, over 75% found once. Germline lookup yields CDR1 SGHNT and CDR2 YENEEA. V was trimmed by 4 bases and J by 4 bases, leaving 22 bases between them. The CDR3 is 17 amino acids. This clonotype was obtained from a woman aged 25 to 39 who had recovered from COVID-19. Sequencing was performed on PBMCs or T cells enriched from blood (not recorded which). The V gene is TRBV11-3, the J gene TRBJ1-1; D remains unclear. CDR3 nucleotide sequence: TGTGCCAGCAGCTCCCACCCTATGGGAGGGCTGGCCACTGAAGCTTTCTTT. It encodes CASSSHPMGGLATEAFF.